The source of this T cell receptor (beta chain) is a study of blood T cell repertoires in COVID-19. This CDR3 is 16 amino acids long. Trimming took 3 bases from V and 5 from J; bases not matched to a gene: 9. CDR1 SGHDT and CDR2 YYEEEE come from the germline V gene. How the authors handled the data: The assay estimated nucleated cells by amplifying reference gene primers. The repertoire was sequenced with immunoSEQ multiplex PCR; TCRdb's copy has only in-frame clones and lacks some. V and J calls and clone size follow that table, whereas D and trimming were derived from the DNA. The table lists about 140,000 clones, 70% to 90% of them singletons.

This TCR was recovered from a woman older than 75 with acute or convalescent COVID-19. Specimen: peripheral blood. The chain recombines TRBV5-6 with TRBJ1-5; TRBD1 aligns across 9 bases. This CDR3 is CASSYGQGPTYQPQHF. In DNA form, the CDR3 reads TGTGCCAGCAGCTACGGACAGGGGCCCACATATCAGCCCCAGCATTTT.